The 30 T cell receptor beta chains below were found in one sample sequenced in a study of brain T cells in children with intractable seizures. TCRdb keeps only in-frame clones here, not all; method: immunoSEQ multiplex PCR. The sample has hundreds of thousands of clones, approximately 93% seen once. The time point denotes: blood from clinic visit 5 months post-surgery; TSC patient then seizure free. Sequenced here: peripheral blood, sampled 5 to 6 months after surgery. These receptors were obtained from a boy younger than two with tuberous sclerosis and intractable seizures.

This clone was observed once. The chain combines TRBV2 with TRBJ1-6; TRBD1 agrees at 9 bases. The V and J ends lost 5 bases and 8 bases, in that order; junction bases with no gene match: 7. CDR3 size: 15 residues. Germline CDR1 SNHLY, CDR2 FYNNEI. The CDR3 coding sequence is TGTGCCAGCAGTCAGACCCGGACAGGGGATTCACCCCTCCACTTT. Translation: CASSQTRTGDSPLHF.

The genes are TRBV28 and TRBJ1-2; 8 bases fit TRBD1. CDR1 is MDHEN and CDR2 is SYDVKM in the germline V gene. The CDR3 length is 16 residues. Trimming took 5 bases from V and 1 from J; bases not matched to a gene: 9. CDR3 in DNA: TGTGCCAGCAGTAGGGACAGGTATATCTTTAACTATGGCTACACCTTC. Translation gives CASSRDRYIFNYGYTF.

The rearrangement links TRBV5-1 to TRBJ2-2; 8 bases are a match to TRBD2. The CDR3 is 18 residues long. Trimming cost V 4 bases and J 3 bases; bases outside gene matches: 14. The germline gives CDR1 SGHRS, CDR2 YFSETQ. Written as DNA, the CDR3 is TGCGCCAGCAGCGGGCCTTTAGCGGGACCGGGCTACACCGGGGAGCTGTTTTTT. It yields the protein CASSGPLAGPGYTGELFF.

V gene TRBV28 combines with J gene TRBJ2-2; no reliable D call. Germline values: CDR1 MDHEN, CDR2 SYDVKM. This CDR3 is built from 14 residues. V lost 5 bases and J 0 bases, leaving 7 bases between the germline ends. The CDR3 sequence is CASSGSPNTGELFF. The CDR3 DNA reads as TGTGCCAGCAGTGGCAGCCCGAACACCGGGGAGCTGTTTTTT.

The J gene is TRBJ1-3, the V gene TRBV10-3; D is unclear. Trimming left V 0 bases short and J 4 bases short, with 10 bases between. Germline CDR1 and CDR2: ENHRY and SYGVKD. This CDR3 has 15 residues. CDR3 in amino acids: CAISESGRSGNTIYF. In DNA form, the CDR3 reads TGTGCCATCAGTGAGTCAGGGAGATCCGGAAACACCATATATTTT.

The V gene is TRBV5-4, the J gene TRBJ1-6; 8 bases match TRBD1. Unmatched junction bases numbered 5, after V lost 2 bases and J lost 7 bases. The CDR3 length is 15 residues. Germline CDR1 is SGHNT and CDR2 is YYREEE (reference sequence). CDR3 region: CASSFQQGENSPLHF. For the CDR3, the DNA is TGTGCCAGCAGCTTTCAACAGGGGGAAAATTCACCCCTCCACTTT.

The J gene is TRBJ2-1, the V gene TRBV4-2; D unclear. Trimming cost V 0 bases and J 3 bases, with 6 bases left between them. Germline V lookup: CDR1 LGHNA, CDR2 YNFKEQ. The CDR3 loop spans 14 amino acids. CDR3 in DNA: TGTGCCAGCAGCCAAGAGCTTGACTACAATGAGCAGTTCTTC. This sequence encodes CASSQELDYNEQFF.

The chain links TRBV9 to TRBJ1-1, with D possibly TRBD1 on 6 matching bases. The germline CDR1 and CDR2 sequences are SGDLS and YYNGEE. V was shortened by 4 bases and J by 3 bases, with 16 bases between the two germline ends. This CDR3 has 15 residues. The CDR3 spells CASSNQDRPDTEAFF. The CDR3 nucleotides are TGTGCCAGCAGCAACCAGGACAGACCCGACACTGAAGCTTTCTTT.

This clone was seen only once. The CDR3 nucleotides read TGTGCCAGCAGCTTAACGGGACAAGATGGCTACACCTTC. It encodes CASSLTGQDGYTF. The chain employs TRBV11-2 and TRBJ1-2, with a weak D call TRBD1 (6 bases). The V end was cut by 2 bases, the J end by 6 bases, with 10 bases between. Germline-derived CDR1 and CDR2 are SGHAT and FQNNGV. CDR3 length equals 13 residues.

Worth noting for this clone: A read error is likely, as this CDR3 ends without the conserved phenylalanine or tryptophan. Because the CDR3's place on the DNA is in doubt, the DNA is left out and the CDR3 is given as listed by TCRdb. V and J are TRBV29-1 and TRBJ1-2. The CDR3 adds up to 12 amino acids, both ends counted. Looked up from germline, CDR1 is SQVTM and CDR2 is ANQGSEA. The CDR3 here is CSVEDLTRVISL.

This chain links TRBV5-1 with TRBJ2-7, with 14 bases fitting TRBD2. The CDR3 consists of 16 residues. Germline V CDR1 and CDR2: SGHRS, YFSETQ. Trimming at V came to 4 bases and at J to 3 bases, leaving 6 bases not matched to a gene. This chain's CDR3 is CASSGGLAGAVYEQYF. The CDR3 DNA sequence: TGCGCCAGCAGCGGGGGACTAGCGGGAGCGGTCTACGAGCAGTACTTC.

The chain employs TRBV4-2 and TRBJ2-7, with TRBD2 identical over 7 bases. The germline CDR1 and CDR2 sequences are LGHNA and YNFKEQ. The length of the CDR3 is 16 residues. Germline trimming cut 4 bases from V and 7 bases from J; bases unmatched to any gene: 16. Here the CDR3 DNA reads TGTGCCAGCAGCCCCCCGGGCGGGGGAAGTCTGGAAGAGCAGTACTTC. Protein: CASSPPGGGSLEEQYF.

The gene calls are TRBV9 and TRBJ2-2, with TRBD2 identical over 8 bases. The CDR3 loop spans 16 amino acids. The V gene's germline CDR1 is SGDLS and CDR2 YYNGEE. V shed 10 bases, J shed 4 bases, and the junction held 15 bases outside the gene matches. The chain's CDR3 is CAGYLTSGGITGELFF. As DNA, the CDR3 is TGTGCCGGTTATTTAACGAGCGGGGGTATCACCGGGGAGCTGTTTTTT. Complete variable domain (other parts from reference TRBV9 and TRBJ2-2): DSGVTQTPKHLITATGQRVTLRCSPRSGDLSVYWYQQSLDQGLQFLIQYYNGEERAKGNILERFSAQQFPDLHSELNLSSLELGDSALYFCAGYLTSGGITGELFFGEGSRLTVL.

V is TRBV6-2 or TRBV6-3 and J is TRBJ2-1, with TRBD2 matching 8 bases. CDR1 MNHEY and CDR2 SVGEGT come from the germline V gene. The CDR3 is 15 amino acids. The V gene end was trimmed by 0 bases and the J gene end by 7 bases; junction bases not matched to a gene: 5. As DNA, the CDR3 is TGTGCCAGCAGTTACTCAGCGGGAGTCCGGAATGAGCAGTTCTTC. Its protein is CASSYSAGVRNEQFF.

This chain joins TRBV9 and TRBJ2-2, with 10 bases that match TRBD1. This CDR3 comprises 16 residues. Germline loops: CDR1 SGDLS, CDR2 YYNGEE. V shed 0 bases, J shed 5 bases, and the junction held 4 bases outside the gene matches. The CDR3 nucleotides read TGTGCCAGCAGCGTAGCCGGGACAGGGGATACCGGGGAGCTGTTTTTT. Translating gives CASSVAGTGDTGELFF.

The rearrangement links TRBV6-5 to TRBJ2-7; 9 bases match TRBD1. With V trimmed by 7 bases and J by 6 bases, 10 bases remained unmatched. Germline V lookup: CDR1 MNHEY, CDR2 SVGAGI. This CDR3 comprises 14 residues. The CDR3 region is CASTDVWTGVEQYF. CDR3 sequence (DNA): TGTGCCAGCACCGACGTCTGGACAGGGGTCGAGCAGTACTTC.

The chain uses TRBV11-2 and TRBJ2-7; D gene ambiguous. Per the germline V gene, CDR1 is SGHAT and CDR2 is FQNNGV. V lost 5 bases, J lost 2 bases, and 7 bases lay in between. The CDR3 runs to 12 residues. CDR3 loop: CASSDSTYEQYF. The CDR3 region has the DNA TGTGCCAGCAGCGACTCAACCTACGAGCAGTACTTC.

The chain carries TRBV28 and TRBJ1-2; no firm D call. The CDR3 length is 11 residues. Trimming took 3 bases from V and 8 from J, leaving 7 bases between them. The V gene's germline CDR1 is MDHEN and CDR2 SYDVKM. The CDR3 nucleotides are TGTGCCAGCAGTTTCTGGGCCGGCTACACCTTC. Translating it yields CASSFWAGYTF.

The chain employs TRBV14 and TRBJ1-6; tentative D call: TRBD1 (5 bases). The CDR3 consists of 15 residues. Between the trimmed V and J ends, which lost 5 bases and 5 bases, there was a span of 13 bases. Germline V gives CDR1 SGHDN, CDR2 FVKESK. As DNA, the CDR3 is TGTGCCAGCAGCTGGGGGAGAGACCATAATTCACCCCTCCACTTT. Encoded protein: CASSWGRDHNSPLHF.

The chain carries TRBV7-8 and TRBJ2-5; 13 bases map to TRBD2. Germline-derived CDR1 and CDR2 are SGHVS and FQNEAQ. With 5 bases clipped from V and 7 bases from J, the junction kept 16 bases outside the gene matches. This CDR3 comprises 18 residues. Here the CDR3 DNA reads TGTGCCAGCAGCCTGCTACGACTAGCGGGGGGCCCAAGATCGACCCAGTACTTC. It codes for CASSLLRLAGGPRSTQYF.

The chain joins TRBV6-1 to TRBJ1-6; weak D call: TRBD1 (6 bases). Germline V gene sequence: CDR1 MNHNS, CDR2 SASEGT. Trimming stripped 6 bases from V and 6 bases from J, with 12 bases between. The CDR3 has 14 amino acids. The CDR3: CASSPGTSNSPLHF. CDR3 DNA sequence: TGTGCCAGCAGCCCCGGGACATCTAATTCACCCCTCCACTTT.

The chain uses TRBV29-1 and TRBJ1-1; TRBD1 is a possible D gene (6 bases). V dropped 5 bases and J dropped 5 bases, with 9 bases sitting between them. CDR1 is SQVTM and CDR2 is ANQGSEA in the germline V gene. The CDR3 loop spans 11 amino acids. The CDR3, as DNA: TGCAGCGTTCAGGGGTGGACTGAAGCTTTCTTT. It encodes CSVQGWTEAFF.

This rearrangement joins TRBV27 to TRBJ1-6; no reliable D call. The CDR3 spans 15 residues. Germline CDR1 MNHEY, CDR2 SMNVEV (reference sequence). V gave up 3 bases and J gave up 2 bases, with 8 bases separating them. The CDR3 protein is CASSFEGPYNSPLHF. CDR3 nucleotide sequence: TGTGCCAGCAGTTTCGAGGGTCCCTATAATTCACCCCTCCACTTT.

DNA for the CDR3: TGTGCCAGCAGCTTAGAGCCTAGCACAGATACGCAGTATTTT. The encoded protein is CASSLEPSTDTQYF. The chain recombines TRBV7-6 with TRBJ2-3; D call uncertain. CDR1 SGHVS and CDR2 FNYEAQ come from the germline V gene. V was shortened by 1 base and J by 0 bases, with 5 bases between the two germline ends. This CDR3 has 14 residues.

This chain joins TRBV9 and TRBJ1-1; 7 nucleotides align to TRBD1. This CDR3 is 18 amino acids long. After removal of 0 bases from V and 3 bases from J, the junction contained 14 bases not matched to a gene. Per the germline V gene, CDR1 is SGDLS and CDR2 is YYNGEE. CDR3 sequence reads: CASSVDSEGGHLYTEAFF. DNA of the CDR3: TGTGCCAGCAGCGTAGATTCGGAAGGGGGCCATTTGTACACTGAAGCTTTCTTT.

The chain links TRBV5-1 to TRBJ2-3; D might be TRBD2 (5 bases). The CDR3 contains 16 residues. The V end was cut by 0 bases, the J end by 3 bases, with 14 bases between. Germline-derived CDR1 and CDR2 are SGHRS and YFSETQ. This CDR3 is CASSLALAVRTDTQYF. The CDR3 DNA follows: TGCGCCAGCAGCTTGGCCCTAGCTGTAAGGACAGATACGCAGTATTTT. Using reference TRBV5-1 and TRBJ2-3 for the parts outside the CDR3, the full variable domain is KAGVTQTPRYLIKTRGQQVTLSCSPISGHRSVSWYQQTPGQGLQFLFEYFSETQRNKGNFPGRFSGRQFSNSRSEMNVSTLELGDSALYLCASSLALAVRTDTQYFGPGTRLTVL.

This clone was seen a handful of times. The CDR3 nucleotides read TGTGCCACCAGCAGAGTAACCGGACGAGAGCAGTTCTTC. It yields the protein CATSRVTGREQFF. The J gene is TRBJ2-1, the V gene TRBV15; D not certain. Looked up from germline, CDR1 is LNHNV and CDR2 is YYDKDF (reference sequence). The CDR3 runs to 13 residues. V was trimmed by 1 base and J by 10 bases, leaving 11 bases between them. Variable domain in full (rest from reference TRBV15 and TRBJ2-1): DAMVIQNPRYQVTQFGKPVTLSCSQTLNHNVMYWYQQKSSQAPKLLFHYYDKDFNNEADTPDNFQSRRPNTSFCFLDIRSPGLGDTAMYLCATSRVTGREQFFGPGTRLTVL.

The chain uses TRBV10-3 and TRBJ2-3; D is tentatively TRBD1 or TRBD2 (5 bases each). This CDR3 is 15 amino acids long. Germline V gene data show CDR1 as ENHRY and CDR2 as SYGVKD. Between the trimmed V and J ends, which lost 5 bases and 0 bases, there was a span of 12 bases. The CDR3 DNA reads TGTGCCATCAGTAGGGACCCTTTTAGCACAGATACGCAGTATTTT. It encodes CAISRDPFSTDTQYF.

The chain is built from TRBV7-9 and TRBJ2-3, with unresolved D. The germline V gene has CDR1 SEHNR and CDR2 FQNEAQ (reference sequence). CDR3 length equals 14 residues. Between the trimmed V and J ends, which lost 1 base and 6 bases, there was a span of 11 bases. CDR3 bases: TGTGCCAGCAGCTTAGATAGGCTCTGGGATACGCAGTATTTT. Translating gives CASSLDRLWDTQYF.

CDR3 sequence: CASSQNWQGASEQYF. DNA of the CDR3: TGCGCCAGCAGCCAAAATTGGCAGGGGGCGTCCGAGCAGTACTTC. The chain carries TRBV4-1 and TRBJ2-7, with 8 bases identical to TRBD1. The CDR3 contains 15 residues. Germline CDR1 reads MGHRA; CDR2 reads YSYEKL. With V trimmed by 2 bases and J by 6 bases, 9 bases remained unmatched.